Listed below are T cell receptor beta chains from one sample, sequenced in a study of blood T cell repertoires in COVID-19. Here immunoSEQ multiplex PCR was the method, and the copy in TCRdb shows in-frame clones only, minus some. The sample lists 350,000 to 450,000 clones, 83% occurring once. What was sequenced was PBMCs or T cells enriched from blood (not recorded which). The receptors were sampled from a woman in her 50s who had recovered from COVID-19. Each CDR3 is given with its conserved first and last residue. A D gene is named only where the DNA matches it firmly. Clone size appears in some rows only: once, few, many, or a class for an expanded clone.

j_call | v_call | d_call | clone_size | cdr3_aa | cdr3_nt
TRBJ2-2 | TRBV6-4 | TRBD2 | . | CASSEGLAAGELFF | TGTGCCAGCAGTGAGGGACTAGCGGCAGGGGAGCTGTTTTTT
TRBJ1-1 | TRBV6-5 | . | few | CASTGNNAEAFF | TGTGCCAGCACGGGAAATAACGCTGAAGCTTTCTTT
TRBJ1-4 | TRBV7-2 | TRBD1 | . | CASSQTTGSGKLFF | TGTGCCAGCAGCCAAACGACAGGGTCCGGAAAACTGTTTTTT
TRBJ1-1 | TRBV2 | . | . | CASSSRSSRGNTEAFF | TGTGCCAGCAGTTCTCGGTCATCCCGAGGGAACACTGAAGCTTTCTTT
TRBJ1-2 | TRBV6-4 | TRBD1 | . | CASSGSLGTGSYGYTF | TGTGCCAGCAGTGGTTCGCTGGGGACAGGGTCCTATGGCTACACCTTC
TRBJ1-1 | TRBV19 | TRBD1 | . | CASREQGLGNTEAFF | TGTGCCAGTAGGGAACAGGGGCTTGGGAACACTGAAGCTTTCTTT
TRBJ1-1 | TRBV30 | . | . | CAWSVGAKNTEAFF | TGTGCCTGGAGTGTAGGAGCTAAGAACACTGAAGCTTTCTTT
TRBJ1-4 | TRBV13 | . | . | CASSLEGRDEKLFF | TGTGCCAGCAGCTTAGAGGGGCGCGATGAAAAACTGTTTTTT
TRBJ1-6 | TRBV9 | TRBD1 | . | CASTRGRGSSPLHF | TGTGCCAGCACGCGGGGCAGGGGGAGTTCACCCCTCCACTTT
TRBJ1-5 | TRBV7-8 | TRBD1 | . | CASSPRPTGGNQPQHF | TGTGCCAGCAGCCCCCGACCTACAGGGGGAAATCAGCCCCAGCATTTT
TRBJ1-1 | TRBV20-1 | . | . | CSAGYSTEAFF | TGCAGTGCTGGGTACAGCACTGAAGCTTTCTTT
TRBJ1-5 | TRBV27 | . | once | CASSFSGDSNQPQHF | TGTGCCAGCAGTTTCTCGGGGGATAGCAATCAGCCCCAGCATTTT
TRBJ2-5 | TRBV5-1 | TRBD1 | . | CASKGTVDQETQYF | TGCGCCAGCAAAGGGACAGTGGATCAAGAGACCCAGTACTTC
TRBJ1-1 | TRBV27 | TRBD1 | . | CASQGGLNTEAFF | TGTGCCAGCCAGGGGGGCCTTAACACTGAAGCTTTCTTT
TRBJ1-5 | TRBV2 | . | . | CASSEPGPQHF | TGTGCCAGCAGCGAACCCGGGCCCCAGCATTTT
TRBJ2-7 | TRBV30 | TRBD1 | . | CAWSPTGPYEQYF | TGTGCCTGGAGCCCGACAGGGCCCTACGAGCAGTACTTC
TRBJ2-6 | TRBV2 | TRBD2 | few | CASTIMRGFAGANVLTF | TGTGCCAGCACTATTATGCGGGGGTTCGCTGGGGCCAACGTCCTGACTTTC
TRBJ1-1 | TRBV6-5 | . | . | CASRAELMNTEAFF | TGTGCCAGCAGAGCTGAACTGATGAACACTGAAGCTTTCTTT
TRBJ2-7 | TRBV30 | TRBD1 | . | CAWSGETGGYEQYF | TGTGCCTGGAGTGGGGAGACAGGGGGTTACGAGCAGTACTTC
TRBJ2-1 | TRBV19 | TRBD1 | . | CAISPQGTVNEQFF | TGTGCCATATCGCCACAGGGGACGGTCAATGAGCAGTTCTTC
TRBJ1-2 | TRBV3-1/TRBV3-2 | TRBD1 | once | CASSGQGKVTF | TGTGCCAGCAGCGGACAGGGCAAGGTTACCTTC
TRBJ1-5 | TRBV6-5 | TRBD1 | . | CASSPGGGQPQHF | TGTGCCAGCAGCCCAGGGGGCGGTCAGCCCCAGCATTTT
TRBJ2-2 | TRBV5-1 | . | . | CASLSDGELFF | TGCGCCAGCTTATCAGACGGGGAGCTGTTTTTT
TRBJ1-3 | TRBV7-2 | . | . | CASSLARTASGNTIYF | TGTGCCAGCAGCTTAGCGCGGACAGCAAGCGGAAACACCATATATTTT
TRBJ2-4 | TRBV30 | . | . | CAWSVGVAKNIQYF | TGTGCCTGGAGTGTTGGAGTAGCCAAAAACATTCAGTACTTC
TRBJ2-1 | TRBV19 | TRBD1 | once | CASSVDRGMNEQFF | TGTGCCAGTAGTGTCGACAGGGGGATGAATGAGCAGTTCTTC
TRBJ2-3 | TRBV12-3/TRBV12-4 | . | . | CASTITNPTTQYF | TGTGCCAGCACGATAACTAACCCCACTACGCAGTATTTT
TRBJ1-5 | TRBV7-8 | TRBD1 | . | CASSSRQGDQPQHF | TGTGCCAGCAGCTCAAGACAGGGAGATCAGCCCCAGCATTTT
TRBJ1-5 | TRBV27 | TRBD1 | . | CASSLGQGAGQPQHF | TGTGCCAGCAGTTTGGGCCAGGGGGCCGGGCAGCCCCAGCATTTT
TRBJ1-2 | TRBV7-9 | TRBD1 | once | CASSRDRVLWGYTF | TGTGCCAGCAGCCGGGACAGGGTGTTGTGGGGCTACACCTTC
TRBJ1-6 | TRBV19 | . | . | CASTTPQGHLNSPLHF | TGTGCCAGTACCACTCCCCAGGGACACCTAAATTCACCCCTCCACTTT
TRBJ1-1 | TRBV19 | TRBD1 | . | CASKSATGGMMNTEAFF | TGTGCCAGTAAGTCGGCGACAGGGGGCATGATGAACACTGAAGCTTTCTTT
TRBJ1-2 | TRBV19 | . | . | CASSTGLVGYTF | TGTGCCAGTAGTACGGGACTTGTTGGCTACACCTTC
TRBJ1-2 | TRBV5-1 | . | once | CASRPPAGEGYTF | TGCGCCAGCCGACCACCGGCAGGGGAAGGCTACACCTTC
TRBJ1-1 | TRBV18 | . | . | CASSPEAVWNTEAFF | TGTGCCAGCTCACCGGAGGCCGTGTGGAACACTGAAGCTTTCTTT
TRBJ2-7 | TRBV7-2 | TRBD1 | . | CASSLQGANYEQYF | TGTGCCAGCAGCTTACAGGGGGCAAACTACGAGCAGTACTTC
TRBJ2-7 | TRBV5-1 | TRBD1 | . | CASRTGISYEQYF | TGCGCCAGCAGGACAGGGATCTCCTACGAGCAGTACTTC
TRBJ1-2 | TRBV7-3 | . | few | CASSQKPLVSTNYGYTF | TGTGCCAGCAGCCAAAAACCGTTAGTTTCAACTAACTATGGCTACACCTTC
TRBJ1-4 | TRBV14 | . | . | CASSQDLVGSAGEKLFF | TGTGCCAGCAGCCAAGATCTTGTCGGGAGTGCCGGTGAAAAACTGTTTTTT
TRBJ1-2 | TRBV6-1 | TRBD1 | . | CASSEATGAGYGYTF | TGTGCCAGCAGTGAGGCTACAGGGGCGGGCTATGGCTACACCTTC
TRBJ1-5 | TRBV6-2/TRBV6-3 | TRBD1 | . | CASSYPTGDQPQHF | TGTGCCAGCAGTTATCCGACAGGGGATCAGCCCCAGCATTTT
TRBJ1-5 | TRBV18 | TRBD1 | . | CASSPGTESNQPQHF | TGTGCCAGCTCACCGGGGACAGAGAGCAATCAGCCCCAGCATTTT
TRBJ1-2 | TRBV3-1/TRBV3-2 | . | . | CASSQDQGFYGYTF | TGTGCCAGCAGCCAAGATCAGGGGTTTTATGGCTACACCTTC
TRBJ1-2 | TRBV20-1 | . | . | CSANGGGYTF | TGCAGTGCTAACGGAGGTGGCTACACCTTC
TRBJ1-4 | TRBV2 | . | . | CASSEGGTREKLFF | TGTGCCAGCAGTGAAGGGGGTACTAGGGAAAAACTGTTTTTT
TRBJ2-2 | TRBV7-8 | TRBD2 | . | CAAGAAVGTGELFF | TGTGCGGCGGGAGCGGCGGTGGGCACCGGGGAGCTGTTTTTT
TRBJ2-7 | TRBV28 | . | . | CASSFDGRKEQYF | TGTGCCAGCAGTTTCGACGGGAGAAAGGAGCAGTACTTC
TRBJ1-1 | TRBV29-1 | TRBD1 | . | CSVPAGTGRGWGTEAFF | TGCAGCGTCCCGGCCGGGACAGGGAGGGGATGGGGGACTGAAGCTTTCTTT
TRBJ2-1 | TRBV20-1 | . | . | CSASQEHEQFF | TGCAGTGCTAGCCAGGAACATGAGCAGTTCTTC
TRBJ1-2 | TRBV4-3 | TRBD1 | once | CASSQDGTGELGYTF | TGCGCCAGCAGCCAAGACGGGACAGGGGAATTAGGCTACACCTTC
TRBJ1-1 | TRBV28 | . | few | CASGEGRKAFF | TGTGCCAGTGGGGAGGGCAGGAAAGCTTTCTTT
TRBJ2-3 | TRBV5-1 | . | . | CASSYPRPESGSASTDTQYF | TGCGCCAGCAGCTACCCAAGGCCAGAATCAGGGTCGGCTAGCACAGATACGCAGTATTTT
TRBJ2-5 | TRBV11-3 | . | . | CASSLGRETQYF | TGTGCCAGCAGCTTGGGGCGAGAGACCCAGTACTTC